This TCR beta chain was recorded in a study of stem cell transplantation in POMP-related autoinflammatory disease. Study overall: Impaired MHC class I-dependent CD8+ differentiation was hypothesized from defective thymoproteasomes.

Study observations and caveats: In patients with PRAID, every analyzed T-cell subset tended to show lower diversity and higher clonality. Unique TRB V-J gene pairings were limited in number in patients with PRAID.

PRAID featured immunodeficiency plus autoinflammation. Assay: immunoSEQ multiplex PCR; the TCRdb copy retains only in-frame clones and omits some. This sample has tens of thousands of clones, with roughly 93% found just once. This clone was detected only once. Its antigen is unknown. J gave up 0 bases and V 3 bases, and 5 bases lay outside the gene matches. This CDR3 spans 16 amino acids. Germline CDR1 and CDR2: KGHDR and SFDVKD. The rearrangement joins TRBV24-1 to TRBJ2-5; 8 positions match TRBD1. The source material was CD4+ T cells from PBMCs, sampled after stem cell transplantation. The receptor's source is a human patient with POMP-related autoinflammation and immune dysregulation (PRAID). Some T cells may be supplied by the graft donor. CDR3 coding DNA: TGTGCCACCAGTGATCCGACAGGGGAGAACCAAGAGACCCAGTACTTC. It encodes CATSDPTGENQETQYF.